This T cell receptor (beta chain) was sequenced in a study of human T cells and chemical hapten exposure. Study outcomes and limitations: Alopecia in the donors means their immune response may deviate from healthy people's.

The sample's time point: pre-sensitization, week 0. As to treatment: therapeutic diphenylcyclopropenone sensitization with weekly scalp DPC. Remarks on this clonotype: The antigen remains undetermined.

Original processing notes: Across samples, TCR counts had a median of around 100,000 and ranged from about 23,224 to 700,000. TCRdb itself ran the RACE reads through MiXCR, one entry per CDR3 protein. The V and J calls shown here were made by TCRdb, not taken from the authors' results. The repertoire includes under 300,000 distinct CDR3 sequences, about 8.1% of them detected once, and 2% to 2.5% sits in the top ten. The CDR3 sequence is 14 residues long. Between the trimmed V and J ends, which lost 3 bases and 4 bases, there was a span of 11 bases. Germline values: CDR1 SEHNR, CDR2 FQNEAQ (reference sequence).

The sequence derives from a woman aged 40 to 50 with alopecia areata. Some clones in this sample may be carry-over from other donors' samples. Sequencing was performed on whole blood, taken in connection with sensitization to the hapten diphenylcyclopropenone (DPC). V is TRBV7-9 and J is TRBJ2-3; tentatively, D is TRBD1 or TRBD2 (5 bases each). CDR3 in amino acids: CASSLGRESDTQYF. CDR3 nucleotide sequence: TGTGCCAGCAGCTTGGGCAGGGAGTCAGATACGCAGTATTTT.